The clone carrying this T cell receptor beta chain was observed at least ten times. The antigen remains undetermined. Germline V lookup: CDR1 SGHKS, CDR2 YYEKEE (reference sequence). The CDR3 covers 14 residues. With 2 bases clipped from V and 5 bases from J, the junction kept 3 bases outside the gene matches. This record comes from a study of early T cells in non-severe SARS-CoV-2 infection. For the study at large: With bulk RNA from unsorted whole blood as input, sequencing yielded unpaired chains. Points from the study as a whole: Matching against VDJdb likely underestimated virus-specific expansions, favoring anti-spike CD8.

As part of library construction, unique molecular identifiers were attached to individual cDNA molecules. TCRdb re-derived calls from the 5' RACE reads in MiXCR, one entry per CDR3 protein. The data show 50,000 to 70,000 distinct CDR3 sequences, roughly 8% seen once. What was sequenced was whole blood. The TCR comes from an adult who was a healthcare worker with PCR-confirmed SARS-CoV-2 infection or an uninfected control (not recorded which). The chain has TRBV5-5 and TRBJ2-3; 9 bases map to TRBD1. CDR3 loop: CASSLQGARDTQYF. CDR3 nucleotides: TGTGCCAGCAGCTTACAGGGGGCGCGAGATACGCAGTATTTT. The complete variable domain, with remaining parts taken from reference TRBV5-5 and TRBJ2-3, reads DAGVTQSPTHLIKTRGQQVTLRCSPISGHKSVSWYQQVLGQGPQFIFQYYEKEERGRGNFPDRFSARQFPNYSSELNVNALLLGDSALYLCASSLQGARDTQYFGPGTRLTVL.